These 2 T cell receptor beta chains were sequenced from one sample in a study of T cell responses to AZD1222 COVID-19 vaccine. Generated by immunoSEQ multiplex PCR, the TCRdb table keeps only in-frame clones and is missing some. The sample carries about 120,000 clones, roughly 88% recorded once. The sequences come from peripheral blood, collected on day 0 of MenACWY control vaccination. The source is an adult in good health.

The chain carries TRBV20-1 and TRBJ1-2; D is unresolved. The CDR3 is 11 residues long. The V gene lost 5 bases and the J gene lost 2 bases, with 6 bases spanning the gap. Germline V lookup: CDR1 DFQATT, CDR2 SNEGSKA (reference sequence). This chain's CDR3 is CSAPENYGYTF. CDR3 in DNA: TGCAGTGCTCCAGAGAACTATGGCTACACCTTC.

As to this clone: One end of the junction is discordant with germline, which a read error may explain. The rearrangement joins TRBV15 to TRBJ2-1; 9 bases match TRBD2. This CDR3 is built from 17 residues. CDR1 and CDR2 from the germline V gene are LNHNV and YYDKDF (reference sequence). Here the CDR3 reads CAASRGRLAGSNNEQFF. Written as DNA, the CDR3 is TGTGCCGCCAGCAGAGGTAGGCTAGCGGGATCCAACAATGAGCAGTTCTTC.